A selection of T cell receptor beta chains follows, all from one sample in a study of blood T cell repertoires in COVID-19. This table comes from immunoSEQ multiplex PCR, and its TCRdb copy is limited to in-frame clones, with some not included. The sample lists about 210,000 clones; roughly four fifths were seen once. Specimen: peripheral blood. The receptors shown here come from a woman aged 40 to 50 with acute or convalescent COVID-19. The CDR3 runs from the conserved cysteine through the conserved F or W. Fields, in order: clone size, J gene, D gene, V gene, CDR3 protein, CDR3 DNA. A D gene is named only where the DNA matches it firmly. A row's size may be missing; if present it is once, few, many or a size class.

clone size: -; J gene: TRBJ2-1; D gene: TRBD1; V gene: TRBV9; CDR3 protein: CASRTGTANNEQFF; CDR3 DNA: TGTGCCAGCAGAACCGGGACAGCAAACAATGAGCAGTTCTTC
clone size: -; J gene: TRBJ2-1; D gene: -; V gene: TRBV3-1/TRBV3-2; CDR3 protein: CASSQPTRSLFF; CDR3 DNA: TGTGCCAGCAGCCAACCGACTAGAAGTTTGTTCTTC
clone size: -; J gene: TRBJ1-3; D gene: TRBD1; V gene: TRBV5-6; CDR3 protein: CASSSLPDRASGNTIYF; CDR3 DNA: TGTGCCAGCAGCTCTCTCCCGGACAGGGCCTCTGGAAACACCATATATTTT
clone size: -; J gene: TRBJ2-1; D gene: TRBD2; V gene: TRBV5-1; CDR3 protein: CASERAGGRSSYNEQFF; CDR3 DNA: TGCGCCAGCGAAAGAGCGGGGGGCAGGAGCTCCTACAATGAGCAGTTCTTC
clone size: once; J gene: TRBJ1-4; D gene: TRBD1; V gene: TRBV7-9; CDR3 protein: CASSLGGQGAEKLFF; CDR3 DNA: TGTGCCAGCAGCTTAGGGGGACAGGGTGCTGAAAAACTGTTTTTT
clone size: few; J gene: TRBJ1-5; D gene: -; V gene: TRBV29-1; CDR3 protein: CSAGDRTGPQHF; CDR3 DNA: TGCAGCGCCGGAGACAGGACGGGGCCCCAGCATTTT
clone size: -; J gene: TRBJ2-3; D gene: TRBD2; V gene: TRBV5-1; CDR3 protein: CASSLVAGGQKDTQYF; CDR3 DNA: TGCGCCAGCAGCTTGGTAGCGGGAGGGCAAAAAGATACGCAGTATTTT
clone size: -; J gene: TRBJ2-5; D gene: -; V gene: TRBV6-2/TRBV6-3; CDR3 protein: CASSYDRQAARVNF; CDR3 DNA: TGTGCCAGCAGTTACGATCGGCAGGCAGCGAGGGTGAACTTC
clone size: -; J gene: TRBJ1-2; D gene: TRBD1; V gene: TRBV29-1; CDR3 protein: CSVGQGPYGYTF; CDR3 DNA: TGCAGCGTTGGACAGGGCCCTTATGGCTACACCTTC
clone size: -; J gene: TRBJ2-1; D gene: -; V gene: TRBV7-8; CDR3 protein: CASSLDFNEQFF; CDR3 DNA: TGTGCCAGCAGCTTAGACTTCAATGAGCAGTTCTTC
clone size: -; J gene: TRBJ2-7; D gene: -; V gene: TRBV11-1; CDR3 protein: CASSDRGYFGPYEQYF; CDR3 DNA: TGTGCCAGCAGCGATAGGGGGTACTTTGGGCCCTACGAGCAGTACTTC
clone size: -; J gene: TRBJ2-1; D gene: TRBD2; V gene: TRBV11-2; CDR3 protein: CASSSPRGAGGPPDNEQFF; CDR3 DNA: TGTGCCAGCAGCTCCCCCCGAGGAGCGGGAGGGCCTCCGGACAATGAGCAGTTCTTC
clone size: -; J gene: TRBJ2-2; D gene: TRBD1; V gene: TRBV7-3; CDR3 protein: CASSLARGQGGELFF; CDR3 DNA: TGTGCCAGCAGCTTAGCCAGGGGGCAGGGCGGGGAGCTGTTTTTT
clone size: -; J gene: TRBJ1-5; D gene: -; V gene: TRBV29-1; CDR3 protein: CSVFWGEGQPQHF; CDR3 DNA: TGCAGCGTTTTTTGGGGGGAGGGTCAGCCCCAGCATTTT
clone size: -; J gene: TRBJ1-2; D gene: TRBD1; V gene: TRBV5-6; CDR3 protein: CASSLGQTGLTGYTF; CDR3 DNA: TGTGCCAGCAGCTTAGGACAGACAGGGCTCACTGGCTACACCTTC
clone size: -; J gene: TRBJ2-7; D gene: TRBD2; V gene: TRBV27; CDR3 protein: CASSKAGLALREQYF; CDR3 DNA: TGTGCCAGCAGTAAAGCGGGACTAGCACTTCGCGAGCAGTACTTC
clone size: once; J gene: TRBJ2-7; D gene: -; V gene: TRBV19; CDR3 protein: CASSSRLESSYEQYF; CDR3 DNA: TGTGCCAGTAGTTCCCGACTAGAAAGCTCCTACGAGCAGTACTTC
clone size: -; J gene: TRBJ2-5; D gene: -; V gene: TRBV7-2; CDR3 protein: CASSLNIRVGKTQYF; CDR3 DNA: TGTGCCAGCAGCTTAAATATCCGGGTCGGGAAGACCCAGTACTTC
clone size: -; J gene: TRBJ1-2; D gene: -; V gene: TRBV29-1; CDR3 protein: CSVARENYGYTF; CDR3 DNA: TGCAGCGTTGCTCGAGAAAACTATGGCTACACCTTC
clone size: many; J gene: TRBJ1-5; D gene: -; V gene: TRBV2; CDR3 protein: CASSHVAGLGNQPQHF; CDR3 DNA: TGTGCCAGCAGTCACGTGGCGGGACTGGGAAATCAGCCCCAGCATTTT
clone size: -; J gene: TRBJ1-5; D gene: -; V gene: TRBV6-1; CDR3 protein: CASSEVQSNQPQHF; CDR3 DNA: TGTGCCAGCAGTGAAGTACAAAGCAATCAGCCCCAGCATTTT
clone size: -; J gene: TRBJ1-4; D gene: -; V gene: TRBV2; CDR3 protein: CASSPVGRIKEKLFF; CDR3 DNA: TGTGCCAGCAGTCCCGTTGGCAGGATTAAAGAAAAACTGTTTTTT
clone size: -; J gene: TRBJ2-7; D gene: TRBD1; V gene: TRBV6-5; CDR3 protein: CASSPTGHEQYF; CDR3 DNA: TGTGCCAGCTCCCCGACAGGGCACGAGCAGTACTTC
clone size: -; J gene: TRBJ2-3; D gene: TRBD1; V gene: TRBV9; CDR3 protein: CASSVGQATDTQYF; CDR3 DNA: TGTGCCAGCAGCGTGGGACAGGCCACAGATACGCAGTATTTT
clone size: -; J gene: TRBJ2-3; D gene: -; V gene: TRBV5-4; CDR3 protein: CASSPRSSGYTDTQYF; CDR3 DNA: TGTGCCAGCAGCCCCCGTAGTAGCGGTTACACAGATACGCAGTATTTT
clone size: once; J gene: TRBJ1-1; D gene: -; V gene: TRBV11-2; CDR3 protein: CASSVRVEAFF; CDR3 DNA: TGTGCCAGCAGCGTCCGGGTCGAAGCTTTCTTT
clone size: -; J gene: TRBJ1-3; D gene: -; V gene: TRBV19; CDR3 protein: CASTLVFSGNTIYF; CDR3 DNA: TGTGCCAGTACCCTTGTCTTCTCTGGAAACACCATATATTTT
clone size: few; J gene: TRBJ2-3; D gene: -; V gene: TRBV11-2; CDR3 protein: CASSLTSQGTDF; CDR3 DNA: TGTGCCAGCAGCTTAACCTCACAGGGCACCGATTTT
clone size: many; J gene: TRBJ2-5; D gene: -; V gene: TRBV7-2; CDR3 protein: CASSPQVAETQYF; CDR3 DNA: TGTGCCAGCAGCCCCCAGGTGGCAGAGACCCAGTACTTC
clone size: -; J gene: TRBJ2-1; D gene: -; V gene: TRBV6-2/TRBV6-3; CDR3 protein: CASSYWTAYNEQFF; CDR3 DNA: TGTGCCAGCAGTTACTGGACAGCGTACAATGAGCAGTTCTTC
clone size: -; J gene: TRBJ2-2; D gene: -; V gene: TRBV27; CDR3 protein: CASRRDPNTGELFF; CDR3 DNA: TGTGCCAGCAGGAGGGATCCGAACACCGGGGAGCTGTTTTTT
clone size: -; J gene: TRBJ1-1; D gene: TRBD1; V gene: TRBV19; CDR3 protein: CASSFRQGPEAFF; CDR3 DNA: TGTGCCAGTAGTTTCAGACAGGGTCCTGAAGCTTTCTTT
clone size: -; J gene: TRBJ1-4; D gene: -; V gene: TRBV16; CDR3 protein: CANGIDRYEKLFF; CDR3 DNA: TGTGCGAACGGAATAGACAGATATGAAAAACTGTTTTTT
clone size: -; J gene: TRBJ2-1; D gene: TRBD2; V gene: TRBV7-3; CDR3 protein: CASSLTSGGALHEQFF; CDR3 DNA: TGTGCCAGCAGCCTAACTAGCGGGGGGGCCCTCCATGAGCAGTTCTTC
clone size: -; J gene: TRBJ2-7; D gene: TRBD1; V gene: TRBV20-1; CDR3 protein: CSASRQGRSYEQYF; CDR3 DNA: TGCAGTGCTAGTCGACAGGGGAGGTCCTACGAGCAGTACTTC
clone size: -; J gene: TRBJ1-1; D gene: -; V gene: TRBV3-1/TRBV3-2; CDR3 protein: CASSPPRTEAFF; CDR3 DNA: TGTGCCAGCAGCCCCCCTAGGACTGAAGCTTTCTTT
clone size: once; J gene: TRBJ1-1; D gene: TRBD1; V gene: TRBV5-4; CDR3 protein: CASSTGDRLNTEAFF; CDR3 DNA: TGTGCCAGCAGCACGGGGGACAGACTGAACACTGAAGCTTTCTTT
clone size: -; J gene: TRBJ2-3; D gene: TRBD1; V gene: TRBV29-1; CDR3 protein: CSVDGTEYTDTQYF; CDR3 DNA: TGCAGCGTTGACGGGACAGAATACACAGATACGCAGTATTTT
clone size: -; J gene: TRBJ1-6; D gene: TRBD1; V gene: TRBV4-1; CDR3 protein: CASSPWTGGSPLHF; CDR3 DNA: TGCGCCAGCAGTCCCTGGACAGGGGGTTCACCCCTCCACTTT
clone size: few; J gene: TRBJ2-2; D gene: TRBD2; V gene: TRBV5-1; CDR3 protein: CASSLDGLARHGELFF; CDR3 DNA: TGCGCCAGCAGCTTGGACGGACTAGCGCGACACGGGGAGCTGTTTTTT
clone size: -; J gene: TRBJ2-1; D gene: -; V gene: TRBV30; CDR3 protein: CAWSVPSGRVQFF; CDR3 DNA: TGTGCCTGGAGTGTCCCCTCCGGTCGGGTGCAGTTCTTC
clone size: few; J gene: TRBJ1-3; D gene: -; V gene: TRBV11-2; CDR3 protein: CASRGGGSSGNTIYF; CDR3 DNA: TGTGCCAGCAGAGGGGGGGGGAGCTCTGGAAACACCATATATTTT
clone size: few; J gene: TRBJ2-1; D gene: TRBD2; V gene: TRBV11-3; CDR3 protein: CASAIAHGGFKNEQFF; CDR3 DNA: TGTGCCAGCGCCATCGCCCACGGGGGGTTTAAAAATGAGCAGTTCTTC
clone size: -; J gene: TRBJ2-7; D gene: -; V gene: TRBV3-1/TRBV3-2; CDR3 protein: CASSQERRASAYEQYF; CDR3 DNA: TGTGCCAGCAGCCAAGAGAGGAGGGCGTCCGCCTACGAGCAGTACTTC